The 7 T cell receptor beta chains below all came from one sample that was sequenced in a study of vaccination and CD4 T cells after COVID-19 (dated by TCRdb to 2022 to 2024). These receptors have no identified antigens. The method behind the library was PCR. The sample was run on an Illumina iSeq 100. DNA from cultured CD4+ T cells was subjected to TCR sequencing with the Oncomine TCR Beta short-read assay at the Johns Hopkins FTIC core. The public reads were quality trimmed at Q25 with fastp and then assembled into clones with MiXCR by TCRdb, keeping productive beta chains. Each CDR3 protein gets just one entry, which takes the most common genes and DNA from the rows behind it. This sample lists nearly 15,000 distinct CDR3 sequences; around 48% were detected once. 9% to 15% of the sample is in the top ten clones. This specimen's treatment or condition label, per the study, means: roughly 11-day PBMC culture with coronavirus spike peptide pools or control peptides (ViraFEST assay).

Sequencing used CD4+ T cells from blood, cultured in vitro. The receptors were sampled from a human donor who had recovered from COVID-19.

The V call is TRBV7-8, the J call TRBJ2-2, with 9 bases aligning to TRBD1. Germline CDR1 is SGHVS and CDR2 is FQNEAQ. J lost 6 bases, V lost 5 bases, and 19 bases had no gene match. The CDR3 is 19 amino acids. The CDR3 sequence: CASSRTGTGYYFSPGELFF. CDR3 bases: TGTGCCAGCAGCCGAACCGGGACAGGGTATTACTTTTCCCCCGGGGAGCTGTTTTTT.

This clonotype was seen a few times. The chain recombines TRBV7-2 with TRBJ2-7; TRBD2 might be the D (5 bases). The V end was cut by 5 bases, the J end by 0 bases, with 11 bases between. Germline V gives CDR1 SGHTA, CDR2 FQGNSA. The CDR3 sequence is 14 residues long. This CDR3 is CASSPTRDSYEQYF. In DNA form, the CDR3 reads TGTGCCAGCAGCCCCACCCGGGACTCCTACGAGCAGTACTTC.

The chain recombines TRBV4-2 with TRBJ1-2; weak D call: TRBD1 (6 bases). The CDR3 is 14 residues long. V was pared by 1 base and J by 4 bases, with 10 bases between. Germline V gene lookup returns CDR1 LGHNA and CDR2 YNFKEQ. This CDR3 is CASSQGRRGYGYTF. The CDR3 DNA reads TGTGCCAGCAGCCAAGGTCGCAGGGGCTATGGCTACACCTTC.

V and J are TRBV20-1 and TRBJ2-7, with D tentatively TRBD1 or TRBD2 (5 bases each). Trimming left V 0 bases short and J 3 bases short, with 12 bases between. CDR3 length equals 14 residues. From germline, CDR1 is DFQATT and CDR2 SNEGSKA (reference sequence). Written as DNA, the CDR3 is TGCAGTGCTAGAGACCCGGGACGGCACTACGAGCAGTACTTC. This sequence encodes CSARDPGRHYEQYF.

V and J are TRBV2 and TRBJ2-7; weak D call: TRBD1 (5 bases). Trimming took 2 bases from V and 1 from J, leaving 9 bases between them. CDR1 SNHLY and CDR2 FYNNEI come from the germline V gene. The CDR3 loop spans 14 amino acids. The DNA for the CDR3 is TGTGCCAGCAGTGAACAGGGATCGTCCTACGAGCAGTACTTC. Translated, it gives CASSEQGSSYEQYF.

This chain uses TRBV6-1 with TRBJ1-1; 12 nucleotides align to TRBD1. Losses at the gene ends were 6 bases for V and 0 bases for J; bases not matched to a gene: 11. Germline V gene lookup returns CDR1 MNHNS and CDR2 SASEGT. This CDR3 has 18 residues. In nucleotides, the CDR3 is TGTGCCAGCAGGCCTATCCCGGGACAGGGGGCTATGAACACTGAAGCTTTCTTT. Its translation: CASRPIPGQGAMNTEAFF.

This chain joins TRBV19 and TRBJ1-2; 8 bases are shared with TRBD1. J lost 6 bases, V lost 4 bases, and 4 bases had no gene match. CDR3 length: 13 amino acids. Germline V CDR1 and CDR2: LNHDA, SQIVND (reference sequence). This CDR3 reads CASSRTGTDGYTF. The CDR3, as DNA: TGTGCCAGTAGTAGGACAGGGACGGATGGCTACACCTTC. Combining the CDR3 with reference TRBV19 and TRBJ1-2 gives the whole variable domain DGGITQSPKYLFRKEGQNVTLSCEQNLNHDAMYWYRQDPGQGLRLIYYSQIVNDFQKGDIAEGYSVSREKKESFPLTVTSAQKNPTAFYLCASSRTGTDGYTFGSGTRLTVV.